This T cell receptor (beta chain) emerged from a study of cytomegalovirus exposure and HLA in healthy donors. Germline loops: CDR1 MNHNY, CDR2 SVGAGI (reference sequence). The CDR3 spans 13 residues. The J segment lost 6 bases and the V segment lost 2 bases, leaving 0 bases of the junction unmatched. The study ran its PCR with 60 Vbeta and 13 Jbeta primers. Only in-frame clones appear in the TCRdb table, and some are missing; sequencing was by immunoSEQ multiplex PCR. The sample holds some 150,000 clones, about 80% seen once. Sequencing was done on a sample of PBMCs. The clonotype originates from a woman in her 40s in good health and CMV-seronegative. The V call is TRBV6-6, the J call TRBJ2-1; 8 bases agree with TRBD1. The CDR3 here is CASSYDRGNEQFF. CDR3 sequence (DNA): TGTGCCAGCAGTTACGACAGGGGCAATGAGCAGTTCTTC.